A single sample is the source of the 7 T cell receptor beta chains below, sequenced in a study of shared clonotypes between healthy human individuals. The data were produced by immunoSEQ multiplex PCR, yet TCRdb's version contains in-frame clones alone and is incomplete. The table lists around 990,000 clones, 60% to 85% of them singletons. The sequenced sample was memory CD4+ T cells from PBMCs. The subset: CD45RA-negative fraction. The receptors stem from a man aged 18 to 29 in good health. Some clones in this sample may be carry-over from other donors' samples.

The chain employs TRBV29-1 and TRBJ2-3; maybe TRBD2 (5 bases). There are 14 residues in the CDR3. V was trimmed by 5 bases and J by 0 bases, leaving 12 bases between them. CDR1 SQVTM and CDR2 ANQGSEA come from the germline V gene. CDR3 residues: CSVPSGTSTDTQYF. The CDR3 nucleotides are TGCAGCGTTCCGAGCGGCACTAGCACAGATACGCAGTATTTT.

This chain connects TRBV28 to TRBJ1-5; 7 bases line up with TRBD1. Trimming removed 4 bases from V and 7 bases from J; junction bases left unmatched: 16. CDR1 and CDR2 (germline): MDHEN, SYDVKM. The CDR3 runs to 17 residues. The CDR3 nucleotides are TGTGCCAGCAGTTCTTCACAGGGGACCGGTTTTGAACAGCCCCAGCATTTT. Translated: CASSSSQGTGFEQPQHF.

About this clone: This CDR3 is also generated by other DNA sequences in the sample. This chain joins TRBV6-1 and TRBJ1-5, with D possibly being TRBD1 (5 bases). There are 16 residues in the CDR3. Germline-derived CDR1 and CDR2 are MNHNS and SASEGT. V gave up 0 bases and J gave up 3 bases, with 12 bases separating them. This CDR3 is CASSEAGWGSNQPQHF. The CDR3, as DNA: TGTGCCAGCAGTGAAGCCGGGTGGGGGTCCAATCAGCCCCAGCATTTT.

DNA for the CDR3: TGCGCCAGCAGGCTCAGGGACCAGGGCTCCTACGAGCAGTACTTC. Amino acid sequence: CASRLRDQGSYEQYF. The chain joins TRBV5-1 to TRBJ2-7; D tentatively reads TRBD1 or TRBD2 (5 bases each). The CDR3 sequence is 15 residues long. V lost 5 bases and J lost 0, with 15 bases in between. The germline V gene encodes CDR1 SGHRS and CDR2 YFSETQ.

This clone was found once. The chain uses TRBV11-3 and TRBJ2-2, with D possibly TRBD2 on 6 matching bases. V was shortened by 5 bases and J by 4 bases, with 14 bases between the two germline ends. Germline V lookup: CDR1 SGHNT, CDR2 YENEEA. CDR3 size: 15 residues. The CDR3 spells CASSPRGKSTGELFF. The CDR3 bases are TGTGCCAGCAGCCCACGCGGGAAGAGCACCGGGGAGCTGTTTTTT.

The chain couples TRBV9 to TRBJ2-7; D is uncertain. The germline V gene has CDR1 SGDLS and CDR2 YYNGEE. The CDR3 covers 13 residues. V gave up 0 bases and J gave up 0 bases, with 4 bases separating them. For the CDR3, the DNA is TGTGCCAGCAGCGTAGAGGTCTCCTACGAGCAGTACTTC. Protein: CASSVEVSYEQYF. The full variable domain, its missing parts supplied by reference TRBV9 and TRBJ2-7, is DSGVTQTPKHLITATGQRVTLRCSPRSGDLSVYWYQQSLDQGLQFLIQYYNGEERAKGNILERFSAQQFPDLHSELNLSSLELGDSALYFCASSVEVSYEQYFGPGTRLTVT.

CDR3 nucleotide sequence: TGTGCCCCCAAGACAGTCACGCAGTATTTT. This sequence encodes CAPKTVTQYF. The chain uses TRBV11-3 and TRBJ2-3; perhaps TRBD1 as D (5 bases). The CDR3 has 10 residues. Looked up from germline, CDR1 is SGHNT and CDR2 is YENEEA. V lost 11 bases, J lost 9 bases, and 12 bases lay in between.